These 8 T cell receptor beta chains were all obtained from the same sample, sequenced in a study of T-cell reconstitution after alpha-beta-depleted transplantation in children. Library preparation (for TCRbeta) was performed with unique molecular identifiers. TCRdb re-called the PCR reads with MiXCR, one entry per CDR3 protein. The table includes approximately 240,000 distinct CDR3 sequences, 9.5% to 13% detected once. Source: PBMCs, taken before TCRalphabeta/CD19-depleted stem cell transplant. The receptors stem from a child younger than two with acute myeloid leukemia, due to receive a stem cell transplant.

This clonotype was recorded at least ten times. The V call is TRBV28, the J call TRBJ2-7; D unclear. In germline, CDR1 is MDHEN, CDR2 SYDVKM. The CDR3 is made up of 15 amino acids. Trimming left V 3 bases short and J 0 bases short, with 12 bases between. CDR3 sequence reads: CASSFSGPGSYEQYF. The CDR3 coding sequence is TGTGCCAGCAGTTTTTCCGGTCCTGGCTCCTACGAGCAGTACTTC.

This clonotype has at least ten counts. The J gene is TRBJ2-7, the V gene TRBV12-3 or TRBV12-4; no definite D call. This CDR3 has 14 residues. Trimming pared 3 bases from V and 5 bases from J, leaving 14 bases between. The CDR3 DNA sequence: TGTGCCAGCAGTTTTTCGGGTTTTGAAGACGAGCAGTACTTC. It encodes CASSFSGFEDEQYF.

This clonotype was seen ten or more times. The rearrangement uses TRBV30 and TRBJ2-7; the match to TRBD1 covers 7 bases. Germline V gene sequence: CDR1 GTSNPN, CDR2 SVGIG (reference sequence). Losses at the gene ends were 1 base for V and 3 bases for J; bases not matched to a gene: 0. This CDR3 contains 12 residues. The CDR3: CAWSGQGYEQYF. CDR3 coding DNA: TGTGCCTGGAGTGGACAGGGCTACGAGCAGTACTTC.

This clonotype was seen repeatedly, ten times or more. V gene TRBV7-6 combines with J gene TRBJ2-7, with TRBD2 identical over 8 bases. CDR1 is SGHVS and CDR2 is FNYEAQ in the germline V gene. The length of the CDR3 is 14 residues. After removal of 5 bases from V and 4 bases from J, the junction contained 7 bases not matched to a gene. The CDR3 reads CASSGRTSKYEQYF. As DNA, the CDR3 is TGTGCCAGCAGCGGGCGGACTAGCAAGTACGAGCAGTACTTC.

The table lists this clonotype with many counts. The V and J genes are TRBV27 and TRBJ2-1, with D possibly matching TRBD2 (5 bases). Trimming left V 4 bases short and J 9 bases short, with 28 bases between. There are 18 residues in the CDR3. Germline CDR1 MNHEY, CDR2 SMNVEV (reference sequence). CDR3 sequence: CASSSRWESPYRVGEQFF. CDR3 nucleotide sequence: TGTGCCAGCAGTTCCCGGTGGGAGAGCCCCTACCGGGTGGGTGAGCAGTTCTTC.

This clonotype was seen at least ten times. The chain joins TRBV6-2 or TRBV6-3 to TRBJ2-1, with D possibly TRBD2 on 6 matching bases. CDR3 size: 15 residues. In germline, CDR1 is MNHEY, CDR2 SVGEGT. Trimming pared 3 bases from V and 3 bases from J, leaving 12 bases between. The CDR3 protein is CASSYRRGYYNEQFF. CDR3 sequence (DNA): TGTGCCAGCAGTTATAGGCGGGGTTACTACAATGAGCAGTTCTTC.

The table lists this clonotype with a count of one. The chain recombines TRBV7-9 with TRBJ2-7; D possibly uses TRBD1 or TRBD2 (5 bases each). The germline V gene has CDR1 SEHNR and CDR2 FQNEAQ (reference sequence). This CDR3 has 12 residues. The V and J ends lost 4 bases and 6 bases respectively, with 10 bases between them. CDR3 region: CASSSGASEQYF. The CDR3 DNA is TGTGCCAGCAGCTCCGGGGCGAGCGAGCAGTACTTC.

This clonotype has a count of ten or more. The chain recombines TRBV7-3 with TRBJ2-7; D is possibly TRBD1 (5 bases). The CDR3 length is 13 residues. The V end lost 5 bases, the J end lost 6 bases, and 14 bases lay between the germline ends. Germline assignment: CDR1 SGHTA and CDR2 FQGTGA. For the CDR3, the DNA is TGTGCCAGCAGCCCCGACAGAGATAGCGAGCAGTACTTC. Amino acid sequence: CASSPDRDSEQYF.